This record looks at one T cell receptor beta chain sequence and its context. The data derive from a study of control samples from healthy donors and cancer patients. Measured with immunoSEQ multiplex PCR; TCRdb has only the in-frame clones, and not every one. Of 40,000 to 50,000 clones in the sample, over 85% are singletons; the top ten hold roughly a quarter. The CDR3 has 16 amino acids. V trimming: 4 bases; J trimming: 7 bases; junction bases outside the gene matches: 12. Germline V gene lookup returns CDR1 SGHVS and CDR2 FQNEAQ. V is TRBV7-8 and J is TRBJ1-4, with 7 nucleotides matching TRBD1. The specimen was PBMCs. The receptor was isolated from a woman aged 50 to 65 with head and neck cancer. The CDR3 protein is CASSSLGPQGSEKLFF. As DNA, the CDR3 is TGTGCCAGCAGCTCCCTTGGGCCACAGGGGAGTGAAAAACTGTTTTTT.